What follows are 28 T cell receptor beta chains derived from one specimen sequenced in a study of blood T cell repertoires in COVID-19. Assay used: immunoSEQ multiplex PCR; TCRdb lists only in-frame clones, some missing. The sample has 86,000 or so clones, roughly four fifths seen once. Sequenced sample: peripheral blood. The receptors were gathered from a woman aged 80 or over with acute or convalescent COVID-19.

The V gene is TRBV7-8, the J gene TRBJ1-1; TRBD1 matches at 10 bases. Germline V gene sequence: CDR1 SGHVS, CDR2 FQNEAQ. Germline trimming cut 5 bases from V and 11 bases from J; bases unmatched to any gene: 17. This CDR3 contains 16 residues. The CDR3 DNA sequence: TGTGCCAGCAGCCCCCGAGGGACAGGGGTGCTTTTACCCGCTTTCTTT. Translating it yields CASSPRGTGVLLPAFF.

The CDR3 protein is CASSSSGGWETQYF. DNA for the CDR3: TGTGCCAGCAGTTCCTCGGGGGGTTGGGAGACCCAGTACTTC. V and J are TRBV6-5 and TRBJ2-5; TRBD2 agrees at 7 bases. The junction had 7 bases not matched to a gene; V was cut back by 4 bases and J by 5 bases. Germline V lookup: CDR1 MNHEY, CDR2 SVGAGI. The CDR3 covers 14 residues.

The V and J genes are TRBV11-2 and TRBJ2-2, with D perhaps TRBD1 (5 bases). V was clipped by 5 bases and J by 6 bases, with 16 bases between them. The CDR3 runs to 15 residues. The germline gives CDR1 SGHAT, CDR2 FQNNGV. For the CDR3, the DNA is TGTGCCAGCAGCAAGGGGTTTCTCGGGCCCGGGGAGCTGTTTTTT. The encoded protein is CASSKGFLGPGELFF.

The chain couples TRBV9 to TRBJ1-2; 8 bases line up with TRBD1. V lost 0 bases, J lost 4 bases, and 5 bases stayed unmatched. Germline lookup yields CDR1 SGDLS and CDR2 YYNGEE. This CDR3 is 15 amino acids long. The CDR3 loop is CASSVEDRGLYGYTF. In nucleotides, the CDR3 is TGTGCCAGCAGCGTAGAAGACAGGGGCCTCTATGGCTACACCTTC.

For the CDR3, the DNA is TGCGCCAGCAGCTTGGCCGCGGGGCTCTCTAGCACAGATACGCAGTATTTT. Its translation is CASSLAAGLSSTDTQYF. The chain couples TRBV5-1 to TRBJ2-3, with TRBD2 as a possible D gene (6 bases). CDR3 size: 17 residues. V was cut by 0 bases and J by 0 bases, with 14 bases left in between. The germline CDR1 and CDR2 sequences are SGHRS and YFSETQ.

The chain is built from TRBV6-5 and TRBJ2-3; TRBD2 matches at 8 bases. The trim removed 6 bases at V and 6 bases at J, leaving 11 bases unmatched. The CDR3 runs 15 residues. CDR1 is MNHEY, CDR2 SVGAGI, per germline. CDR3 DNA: TGTGCCAGCAGCCCGGGACTAGGAGGTGTGGATACGCAGTATTTT. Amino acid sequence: CASSPGLGGVDTQYF.

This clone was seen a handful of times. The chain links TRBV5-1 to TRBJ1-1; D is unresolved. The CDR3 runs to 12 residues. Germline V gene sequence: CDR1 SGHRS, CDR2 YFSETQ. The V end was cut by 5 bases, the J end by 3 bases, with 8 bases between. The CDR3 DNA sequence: TGCGCCAGCAGAGACTCTCACACTGAAGCTTTCTTT. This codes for CASRDSHTEAFF.

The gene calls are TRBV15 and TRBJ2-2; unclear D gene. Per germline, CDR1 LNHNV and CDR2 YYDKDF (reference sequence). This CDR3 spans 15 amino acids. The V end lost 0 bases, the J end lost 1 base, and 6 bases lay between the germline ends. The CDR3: CATSRDQQNTGELFF. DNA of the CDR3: TGTGCCACCAGCAGAGATCAACAGAACACCGGGGAGCTGTTTTTT. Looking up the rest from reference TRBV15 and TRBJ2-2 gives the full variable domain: DAMVIQNPRYQVTQFGKPVTLSCSQTLNHNVMYWYQQKSSQAPKLLFHYYDKDFNNEADTPDNFQSRRPNTSFCFLDIRSPGLGDTAMYLCATSRDQQNTGELFFGEGSRLTVL.

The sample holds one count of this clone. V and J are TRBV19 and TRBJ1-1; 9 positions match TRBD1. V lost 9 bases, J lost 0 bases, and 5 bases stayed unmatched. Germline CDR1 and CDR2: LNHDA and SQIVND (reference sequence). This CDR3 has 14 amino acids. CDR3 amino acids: CASYGTGMNTEAFF. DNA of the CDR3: TGTGCCAGCTACGGGACAGGGATGAACACTGAAGCTTTCTTT.

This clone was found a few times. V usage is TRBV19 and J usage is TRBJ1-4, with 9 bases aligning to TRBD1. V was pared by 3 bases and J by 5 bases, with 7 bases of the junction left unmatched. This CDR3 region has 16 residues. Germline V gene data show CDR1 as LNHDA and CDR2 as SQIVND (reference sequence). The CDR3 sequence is CASSMGQGFQNEKLFF. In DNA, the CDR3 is TGTGCCAGTAGTATGGGACAGGGCTTCCAAAATGAAAAACTGTTTTTT. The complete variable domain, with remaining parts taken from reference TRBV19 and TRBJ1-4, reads DGGITQSPKYLFRKEGQNVTLSCEQNLNHDAMYWYRQDPGQGLRLIYYSQIVNDFQKGDIAEGYSVSREKKESFPLTVTSAQKNPTAFYLCASSMGQGFQNEKLFFGSGTQLSVL.

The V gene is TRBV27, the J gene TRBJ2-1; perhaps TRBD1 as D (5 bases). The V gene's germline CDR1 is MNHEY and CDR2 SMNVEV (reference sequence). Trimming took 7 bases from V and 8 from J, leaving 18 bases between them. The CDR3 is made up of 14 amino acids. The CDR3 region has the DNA TGTGCCAGCACCTCGGACACCCGAAGGGATGAGCAGTTCTTC. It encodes CASTSDTRRDEQFF.

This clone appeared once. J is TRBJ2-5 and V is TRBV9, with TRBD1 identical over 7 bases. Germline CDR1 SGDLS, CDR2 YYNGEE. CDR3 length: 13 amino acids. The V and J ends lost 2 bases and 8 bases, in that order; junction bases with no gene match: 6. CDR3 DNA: TGTGCCAGCAGCGTGCAAGGGGGCGAAACCCAGTACTTC. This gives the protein CASSVQGGETQYF.

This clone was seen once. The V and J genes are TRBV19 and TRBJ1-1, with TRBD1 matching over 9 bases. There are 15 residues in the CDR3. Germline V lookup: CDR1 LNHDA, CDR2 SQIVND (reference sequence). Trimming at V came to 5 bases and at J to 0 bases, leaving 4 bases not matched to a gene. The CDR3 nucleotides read TGTGCCAGTAGTTCCGACAGGGGGATGAACACTGAAGCTTTCTTT. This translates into CASSSDRGMNTEAFF.

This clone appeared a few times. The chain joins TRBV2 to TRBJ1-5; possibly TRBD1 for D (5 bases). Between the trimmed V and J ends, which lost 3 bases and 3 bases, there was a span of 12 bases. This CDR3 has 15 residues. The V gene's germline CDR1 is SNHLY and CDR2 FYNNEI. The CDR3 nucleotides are TGTGCCAGCAGTGAGACCAGGGTCAACAATCAGCCCCAGCATTTT. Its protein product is CASSETRVNNQPQHF.

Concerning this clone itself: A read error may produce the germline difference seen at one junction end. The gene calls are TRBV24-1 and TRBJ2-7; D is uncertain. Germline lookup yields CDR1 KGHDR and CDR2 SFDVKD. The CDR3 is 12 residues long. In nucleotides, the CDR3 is TGTGCCACCAGTGATCCCATATACCACCGGTCCTTC. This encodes CATSDPIYHRSF.

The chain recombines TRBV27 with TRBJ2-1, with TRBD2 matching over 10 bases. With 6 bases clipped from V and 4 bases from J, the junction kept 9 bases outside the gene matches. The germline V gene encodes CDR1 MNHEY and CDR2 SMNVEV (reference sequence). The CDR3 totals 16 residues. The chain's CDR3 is CASRQSGTSDYNEQFF. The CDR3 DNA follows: TGTGCCAGCAGACAGTCCGGGACTAGCGATTACAATGAGCAGTTCTTC.

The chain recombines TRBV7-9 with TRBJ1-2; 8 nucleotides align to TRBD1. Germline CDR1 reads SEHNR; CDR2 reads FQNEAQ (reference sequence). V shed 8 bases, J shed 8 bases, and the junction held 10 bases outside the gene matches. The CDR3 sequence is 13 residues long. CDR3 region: CASLAQGAIGYTF. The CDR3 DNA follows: TGTGCCAGCCTGGCTCAGGGGGCGATAGGCTACACCTTC. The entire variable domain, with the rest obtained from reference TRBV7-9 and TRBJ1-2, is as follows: DTGVSQNPRHKITKRGQNVTFRCDPISEHNRLYWYRQTLGQGPEFLTYFQNEAQLEKSRLLSDRFSAERPKGSFSTLEIQRTEQGDSAMYLCASLAQGAIGYTFGSGTRLTVV.

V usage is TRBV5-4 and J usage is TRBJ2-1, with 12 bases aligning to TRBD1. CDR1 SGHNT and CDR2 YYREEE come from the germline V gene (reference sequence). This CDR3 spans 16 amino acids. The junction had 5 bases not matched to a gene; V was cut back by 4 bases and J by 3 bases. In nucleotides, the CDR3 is TGTGCCAGCAGCACGGGACAGGGGGCGATCTACAATGAGCAGTTCTTC. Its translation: CASSTGQGAIYNEQFF. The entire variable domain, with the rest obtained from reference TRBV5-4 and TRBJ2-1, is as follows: ETGVTQSPTHLIKTRGQQVTLRCSSQSGHNTVSWYQQALGQGPQFIFQYYREEENGRGNFPPRFSGLQFPNYSSELNVNALELDDSALYLCASSTGQGAIYNEQFFGPGTRLTVL.

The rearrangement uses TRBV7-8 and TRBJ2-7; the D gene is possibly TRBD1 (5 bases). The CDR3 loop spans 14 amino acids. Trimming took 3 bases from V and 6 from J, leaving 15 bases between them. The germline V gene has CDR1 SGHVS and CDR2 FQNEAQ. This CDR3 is CASSLGQGLSEQYF. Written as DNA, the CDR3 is TGTGCCAGCAGCTTGGGGCAGGGTTTATCCGAGCAGTACTTC. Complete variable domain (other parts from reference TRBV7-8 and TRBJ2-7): GAGVSQSPRYKVAKRGQDVALRCDPISGHVSLFWYQQALGQGPEFLTYFQNEAQLDKSGLPSDRFFAERPEGSVSTLKIQRTQQEDSAVYLCASSLGQGLSEQYFGPGTRLTVT.

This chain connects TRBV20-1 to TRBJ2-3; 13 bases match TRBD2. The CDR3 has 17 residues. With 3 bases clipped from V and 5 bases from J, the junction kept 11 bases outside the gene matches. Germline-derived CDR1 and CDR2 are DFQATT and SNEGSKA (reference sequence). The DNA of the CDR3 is TGCAGTGCTAGTCCATTGACTAGCGGGAGGATTATAGATACGCAGTATTTT. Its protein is CSASPLTSGRIIDTQYF.

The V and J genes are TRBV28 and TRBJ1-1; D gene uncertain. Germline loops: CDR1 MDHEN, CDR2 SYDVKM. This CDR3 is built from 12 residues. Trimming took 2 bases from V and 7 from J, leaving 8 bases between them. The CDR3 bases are TGTGCCAGCAGTTTAATCGGGTTTGAAGCTTTCTTT. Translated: CASSLIGFEAFF.

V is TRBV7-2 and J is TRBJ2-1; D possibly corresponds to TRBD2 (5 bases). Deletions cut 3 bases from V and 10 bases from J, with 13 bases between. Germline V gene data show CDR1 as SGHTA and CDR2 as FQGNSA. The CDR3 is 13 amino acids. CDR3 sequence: CASSLGASREQFF. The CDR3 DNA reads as TGTGCCAGCAGCTTGGGAGCCTCGAGGGAGCAGTTCTTC. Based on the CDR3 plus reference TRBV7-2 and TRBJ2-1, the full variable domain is GAGVSQSPSNKVTEKGKDVELRCDPISGHTALYWYRQSLGQGLEFLIYFQGNSAPDKSGLPSDRFSAERTGGSVSTLTIQRTQQEDSAVYLCASSLGASREQFFGPGTRLTVL.

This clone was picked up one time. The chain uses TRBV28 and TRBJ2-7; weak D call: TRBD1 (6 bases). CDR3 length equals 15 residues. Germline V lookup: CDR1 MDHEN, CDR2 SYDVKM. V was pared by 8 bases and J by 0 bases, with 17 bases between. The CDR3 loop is CASFPETGPSYEQYF. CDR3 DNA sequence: TGTGCCAGCTTCCCCGAAACAGGGCCCTCCTACGAGCAGTACTTC.

CDR3 nucleotide sequence: TGTGCCAGTAGTATTGAAAGGACTCCGACCCATGGCTACACCTTC. It translates to CASSIERTPTHGYTF. The genes are TRBV19 and TRBJ1-2; D unresolved. Between the trimmed V and J ends, which lost 3 bases and 6 bases, there was a span of 17 bases. The CDR3 has 15 residues. Germline V gene lookup returns CDR1 LNHDA and CDR2 SQIVND (reference sequence).

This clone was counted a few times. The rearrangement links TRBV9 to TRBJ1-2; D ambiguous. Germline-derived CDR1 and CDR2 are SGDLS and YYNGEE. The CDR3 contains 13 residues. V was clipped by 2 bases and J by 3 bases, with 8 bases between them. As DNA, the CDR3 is TGTGCCAGCAGCGTTGGGCAGGACTATGGCTACACCTTC. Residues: CASSVGQDYGYTF. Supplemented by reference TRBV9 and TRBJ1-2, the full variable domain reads DSGVTQTPKHLITATGQRVTLRCSPRSGDLSVYWYQQSLDQGLQFLIQYYNGEERAKGNILERFSAQQFPDLHSELNLSSLELGDSALYFCASSVGQDYGYTFGSGTRLTVV.

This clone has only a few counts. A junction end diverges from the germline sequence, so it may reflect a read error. The CDR3 here is CASSITGILGYF. The CDR3, as DNA: TGTGCCAGCAGTATAACCGGGATTCTGGGGTACTTT. The V call is TRBV2, the J call TRBJ1-6; D is unresolved. Per germline, CDR1 SNHLY and CDR2 FYNNEI. The CDR3 has 12 amino acids.

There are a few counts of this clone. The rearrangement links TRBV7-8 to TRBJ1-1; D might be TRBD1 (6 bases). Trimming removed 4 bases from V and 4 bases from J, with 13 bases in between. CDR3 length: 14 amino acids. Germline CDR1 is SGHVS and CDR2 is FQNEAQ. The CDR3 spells CASSSSRGVTEAFF. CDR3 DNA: TGTGCCAGCAGCTCTTCCAGGGGAGTCACTGAAGCTTTCTTT. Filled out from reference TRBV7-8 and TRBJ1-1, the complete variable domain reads GAGVSQSPRYKVAKRGQDVALRCDPISGHVSLFWYQQALGQGPEFLTYFQNEAQLDKSGLPSDRFFAERPEGSVSTLKIQRTQQEDSAVYLCASSSSRGVTEAFFGQGTRLTVV.

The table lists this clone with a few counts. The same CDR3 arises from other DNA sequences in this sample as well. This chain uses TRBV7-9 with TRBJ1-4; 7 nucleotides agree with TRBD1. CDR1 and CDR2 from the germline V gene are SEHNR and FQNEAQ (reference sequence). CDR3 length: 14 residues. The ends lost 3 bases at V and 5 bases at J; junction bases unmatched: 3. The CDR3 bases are TGTGCCAGCAGCTTTAGACAGGGAAATGAAAAACTGTTTTTT. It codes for CASSFRQGNEKLFF.